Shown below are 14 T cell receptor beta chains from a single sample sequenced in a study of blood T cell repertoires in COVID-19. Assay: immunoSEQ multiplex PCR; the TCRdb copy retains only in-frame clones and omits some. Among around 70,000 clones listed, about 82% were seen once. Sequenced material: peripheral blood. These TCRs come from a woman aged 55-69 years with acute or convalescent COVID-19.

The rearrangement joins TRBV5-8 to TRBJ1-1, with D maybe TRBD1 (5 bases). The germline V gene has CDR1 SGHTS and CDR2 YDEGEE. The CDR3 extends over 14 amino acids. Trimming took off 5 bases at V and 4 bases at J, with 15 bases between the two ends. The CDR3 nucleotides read TGTGCCAGCAGTTTAGATATCCAGGGCACTGAAGCTTTCTTT. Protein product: CASSLDIQGTEAFF.

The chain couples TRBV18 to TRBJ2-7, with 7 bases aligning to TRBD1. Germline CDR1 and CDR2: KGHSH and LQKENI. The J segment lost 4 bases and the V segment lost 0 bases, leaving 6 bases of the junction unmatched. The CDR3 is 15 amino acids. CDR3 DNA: TGTGCCAGCTCACCACCCGGGACAGCGTCATACGAGCAGTACTTC. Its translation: CASSPPGTASYEQYF.

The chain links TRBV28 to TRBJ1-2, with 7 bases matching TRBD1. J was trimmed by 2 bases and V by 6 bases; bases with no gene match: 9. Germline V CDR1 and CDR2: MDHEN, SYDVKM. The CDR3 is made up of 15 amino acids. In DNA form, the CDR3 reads TGTGCCAGCAGACCTCCGGGACAGCCGAACTATGGCTACACCTTC. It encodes CASRPPGQPNYGYTF.

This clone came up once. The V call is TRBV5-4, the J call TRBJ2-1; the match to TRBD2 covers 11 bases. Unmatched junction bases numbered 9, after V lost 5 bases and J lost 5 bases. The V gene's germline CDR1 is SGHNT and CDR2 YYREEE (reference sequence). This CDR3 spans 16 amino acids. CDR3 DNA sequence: TGTGCCAGCAGTCCGACCGGGACTAGCGGAAACAATGAGCAGTTCTTC. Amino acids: CASSPTGTSGNNEQFF.

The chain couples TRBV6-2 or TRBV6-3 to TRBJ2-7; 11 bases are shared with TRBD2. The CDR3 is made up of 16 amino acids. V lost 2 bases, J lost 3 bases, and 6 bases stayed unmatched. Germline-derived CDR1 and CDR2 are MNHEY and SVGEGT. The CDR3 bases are TGTGCCAGCAGTTACGGTAGCGGGAGGGCCCTCTACGAGCAGTACTTC. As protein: CASSYGSGRALYEQYF.

This CDR3 reads CASSEITTNEQYF. The CDR3 bases are TGTGCCAGCAGTGAAATCACGACTAACGAGCAGTACTTC. The chain couples TRBV6-1 to TRBJ2-7; perhaps TRBD2 as D (5 bases). CDR3 length: 13 amino acids. Germline V gene lookup returns CDR1 MNHNS and CDR2 SASEGT. V was pared by 2 bases and J by 5 bases, with 10 bases between.

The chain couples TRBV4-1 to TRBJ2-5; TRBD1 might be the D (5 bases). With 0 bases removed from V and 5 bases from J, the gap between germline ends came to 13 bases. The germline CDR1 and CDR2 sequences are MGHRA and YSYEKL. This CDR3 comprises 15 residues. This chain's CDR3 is CASSQEGRAGETQYF. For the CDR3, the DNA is TGCGCCAGCAGCCAAGAAGGCAGGGCTGGGGAGACCCAGTACTTC.

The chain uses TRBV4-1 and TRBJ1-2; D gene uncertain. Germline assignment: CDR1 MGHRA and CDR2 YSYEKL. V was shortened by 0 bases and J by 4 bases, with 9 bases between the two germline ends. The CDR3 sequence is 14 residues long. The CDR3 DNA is TGCGCCAGCAGCCAAGATAGCGGGTTCTATGGCTACACCTTC. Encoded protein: CASSQDSGFYGYTF.

The CDR3 DNA sequence: TGTGCCAGCAGCCTCTGGCGGGGGCCCTCCTACAATGAGCAGTTCTTC. As protein: CASSLWRGPSYNEQFF. The chain couples TRBV7-9 to TRBJ2-1, with D possibly matching TRBD2 (7 bases). The CDR3 length is 16 residues. The germline gives CDR1 SEHNR, CDR2 FQNEAQ (reference sequence). The V and J ends lost 5 bases and 0 bases respectively, with 14 bases between them.

The CDR3 sequence is CASSLGLAFDEQFF. CDR3 bases: TGTGCCAGCAGCTTAGGACTAGCTTTCGATGAGCAGTTCTTC. The chain has TRBV11-3 and TRBJ2-1; 7 nucleotides align to TRBD2. Germline V gives CDR1 SGHNT, CDR2 YENEEA. V was clipped by 1 base and J by 8 bases; unmatched bases: 5. The CDR3 covers 14 residues.

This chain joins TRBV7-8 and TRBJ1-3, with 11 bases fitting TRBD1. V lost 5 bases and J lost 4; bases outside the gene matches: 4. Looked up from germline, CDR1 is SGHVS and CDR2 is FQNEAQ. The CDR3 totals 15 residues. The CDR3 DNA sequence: TGTGCCAGCAGCACCGGGACAGGGGGGGGAAACACCATATATTTT. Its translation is CASSTGTGGGNTIYF.

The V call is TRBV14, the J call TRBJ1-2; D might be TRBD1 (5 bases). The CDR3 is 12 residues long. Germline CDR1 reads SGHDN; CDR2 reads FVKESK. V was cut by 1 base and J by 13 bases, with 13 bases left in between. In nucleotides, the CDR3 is TGTGCCAGCAGCCAAGTCGCGGGGGATGGCACCTTC. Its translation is CASSQVAGDGTF.

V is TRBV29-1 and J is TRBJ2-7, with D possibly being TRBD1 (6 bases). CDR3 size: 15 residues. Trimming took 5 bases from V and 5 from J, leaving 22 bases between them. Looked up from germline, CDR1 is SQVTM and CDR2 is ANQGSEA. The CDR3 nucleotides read TGCAGCGTTTCTTCTGGTAGGGCAGGGGTTGACGAGCAGTACTTC. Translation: CSVSSGRAGVDEQYF.

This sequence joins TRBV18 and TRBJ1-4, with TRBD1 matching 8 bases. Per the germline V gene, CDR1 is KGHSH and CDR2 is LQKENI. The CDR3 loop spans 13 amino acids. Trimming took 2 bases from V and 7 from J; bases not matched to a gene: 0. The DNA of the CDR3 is TGTGCCAGCTCACCAGGACAGGGTGAAAAACTGTTTTTT. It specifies CASSPGQGEKLFF. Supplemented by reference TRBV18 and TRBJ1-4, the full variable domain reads NAGVMQNPRHLVRRRGQEARLRCSPMKGHSHVYWYRQLPEEGLKFMVYLQKENIIDESGMPKERFSAEFPKEGPSILRIQQVVRGDSAAYFCASSPGQGEKLFFGSGTQLSVL.